Listed here are 18 T cell receptor beta chains from one sample, sequenced in a study of control samples from healthy donors and cancer patients. Assay used: immunoSEQ multiplex PCR; TCRdb lists only in-frame clones, some missing. The table includes around 130,000 clones, around 90% detected once. Sequencing was done on a sample of blood. These receptors originate from a man aged 18 to 29 in good health.

The rearrangement uses TRBV24-1 and TRBJ2-3; TRBD1 agrees at 7 bases. This CDR3 spans 15 amino acids. With V trimmed by 3 bases and J by 0 bases, 2 bases remained unmatched. CDR1 is KGHDR and CDR2 is SFDVKD in the germline V gene. The CDR3 here is CATSDATGSTDTQYF. CDR3 nucleotides: TGTGCCACCAGTGATGCGACAGGGAGCACAGATACGCAGTATTTT.

This clone occurred once. V gene TRBV7-7 combines with J gene TRBJ2-2, with 7 nucleotides matching TRBD1. This CDR3 is built from 15 residues. The junction had 7 bases not matched to a gene; V was cut back by 5 bases and J by 4 bases. Per germline, CDR1 SSHAT and CDR2 FNYEAQ (reference sequence). This CDR3 reads CASSPGGAGTGELFF. In DNA form, the CDR3 reads TGTGCCAGCAGCCCAGGGGGAGCTGGCACCGGGGAGCTGTTTTTT.

The chain couples TRBV7-9 to TRBJ1-1; tentative D call: TRBD1 (5 bases). Trimming shortened V by 3 bases and J by 3 bases, and 8 bases separated the two germline ends. The CDR3 loop spans 13 amino acids. CDR1 SEHNR and CDR2 FQNEAQ come from the germline V gene (reference sequence). CDR3 nucleotides: TGTGCCAGCAGCTTGAGGGGAGACACTGAAGCTTTCTTT. Residues: CASSLRGDTEAFF.

The chain employs TRBV7-8 and TRBJ1-5; D possibly corresponds to TRBD1 (6 bases). Trimming took off 2 bases at V and 0 bases at J, with 8 bases between the two ends. CDR1 and CDR2 (germline): SGHVS, FQNEAQ. CDR3 length: 15 residues. The DNA of the CDR3 is TGTGCCAGCAGCTTATTGGGACATAGCAATCAGCCCCAGCATTTT. Its translation is CASSLLGHSNQPQHF.

In DNA form, the CDR3 reads TGCGCCAGCAGCCAAGATATGGCTCGAGGCTTCCCCTACGAGCAGTACTTC. This translates into CASSQDMARGFPYEQYF. J is TRBJ2-7 and V is TRBV4-1; the D is unclear. The CDR3 has 17 residues. CDR1 is MGHRA, CDR2 YSYEKL, per germline. V gave up 0 bases and J gave up 2 bases, with 17 bases separating them.

J is TRBJ2-7 and V is TRBV5-4; 13 bases map to TRBD2. CDR1 is SGHNT, CDR2 YYREEE, per germline (reference sequence). J gave up 5 bases and V 4 bases, and 9 bases lay outside the gene matches. This CDR3 has 16 residues. The CDR3 protein is CASSPGLAGPLDEQYF. CDR3 nucleotide sequence: TGTGCCAGCAGCCCGGGACTAGCGGGGCCCCTAGACGAGCAGTACTTC.

V is TRBV11-2 and J is TRBJ1-1; 7 bases are a match to TRBD1. Trimming at V came to 5 bases and at J to 6 bases, leaving 6 bases not matched to a gene. CDR1 and CDR2 from the germline V gene are SGHAT and FQNNGV. The CDR3 is 13 amino acids. CDR3 DNA: TGTGCCAGCAGCCTATACAGGGGCGCTGAAGCTTTCTTT. Its translation: CASSLYRGAEAFF.

The gene calls are TRBV27 and TRBJ2-1, with D tentatively TRBD2 (5 bases). Germline V lookup: CDR1 MNHEY, CDR2 SMNVEV (reference sequence). Trimming cost V 4 bases and J 9 bases, with 13 bases left between them. The CDR3 contains 13 residues. The CDR3 sequence: CASSSLGSAEQFF. CDR3 in DNA: TGTGCCAGCAGTTCCCTCGGTAGCGCTGAGCAGTTCTTC.

This rearrangement joins TRBV11-2 to TRBJ2-1, with 8 positions matching TRBD2. V was pared by 3 bases and J by 6 bases, with 10 bases of the junction left unmatched. This CDR3 comprises 16 residues. The germline V gene encodes CDR1 SGHAT and CDR2 FQNNGV. CDR3 DNA: TGTGCCAGCAGCTTGGTGCGGGAGGCCCAGGGCAATGAGCAGTTCTTC. Translated, it gives CASSLVREAQGNEQFF.

V is TRBV5-4 and J is TRBJ2-1, with 9 nucleotides matching TRBD2. The CDR3 totals 16 residues. Germline V lookup: CDR1 SGHNT, CDR2 YYREEE (reference sequence). The V segment lost 0 bases and the J segment 3 bases; nucleotides outside the gene matches: 4. CDR3 in amino acids: CASSLEPSGDYNEQFF. In DNA form, the CDR3 reads TGTGCCAGCAGCTTGGAACCTAGCGGGGACTACAATGAGCAGTTCTTC.

The chain couples TRBV5-1 to TRBJ2-7; no reliable D call. CDR3 size: 12 residues. Germline lookup yields CDR1 SGHRS and CDR2 YFSETQ. V was trimmed by 0 bases and J by 4 bases, leaving 5 bases between them. The CDR3 coding sequence is TGCGCCAGCAGCTTGGACAGATACGAGCAGTACTTC. Translating gives CASSLDRYEQYF.

The chain is built from TRBV24-1 and TRBJ1-5, with D unresolved. The germline V gene has CDR1 KGHDR and CDR2 SFDVKD. The CDR3 runs 14 residues. V lost 2 bases and J lost 7, with 11 bases in between. In DNA, the CDR3 is TGTGCCACCAGTGATTCCTCTGGGAGGCAGCCCCAGCATTTT. As protein: CATSDSSGRQPQHF.

This chain joins TRBV7-6 and TRBJ1-3; D is perhaps TRBD1 (5 bases). The CDR3 has 12 residues. V was pared by 5 bases and J by 7 bases, with 9 bases between. Germline CDR1 SGHVS, CDR2 FNYEAQ. DNA for the CDR3: TGTGCCAGCAGCGGAGGGGTGAACACCATATATTTT. It translates to CASSGGVNTIYF.

V is TRBV19 and J is TRBJ1-5; D might be TRBD1 (5 bases). The CDR3 has 13 amino acids. V was pared by 8 bases and J by 2 bases, with 10 bases between. Germline lookup yields CDR1 LNHDA and CDR2 SQIVND (reference sequence). The CDR3 nucleotides read TGTGCCAGTCAGGGCTATGGCAATCAGCCCCAGCATTTT. Its protein is CASQGYGNQPQHF.

The V and J genes are TRBV7-9 and TRBJ2-2, with D uncertain. Trimming pared 2 bases from V and 4 bases from J, leaving 5 bases between. CDR3 length: 13 residues. Per the germline V gene, CDR1 is SEHNR and CDR2 is FQNEAQ (reference sequence). The CDR3 reads CASSLRATGELFF. The CDR3 DNA is TGTGCCAGCAGCTTAAGGGCCACCGGGGAGCTGTTTTTT.

This sequence joins TRBV11-2 and TRBJ2-5; 7 bases are a match to TRBD2. The CDR3 consists of 15 residues. Germline CDR1 reads SGHAT; CDR2 reads FQNNGV. The V gene end was trimmed by 1 base and the J gene end by 5 bases; junction bases not matched to a gene: 7. This chain's CDR3 is CASSLGAGEGETQYF. CDR3 DNA sequence: TGTGCCAGCAGCTTAGGGGCGGGAGAGGGGGAGACCCAGTACTTC.

With respect to this clone: One end of the junction does not line up with germline, which may come from a read error. The same CDR3 can be traced to other DNA sequences in this sample. CDR3 nucleotides: TGTGCCAGCAGCTTAGGTATCGGGGGGAGGTACGAGCAGTACTTT. The encoded protein is CASSLGIGGRYEQYF. The genes are TRBV7-3 and TRBJ2-7; 7 bases fit TRBD2. The germline V gene has CDR1 SGHTA and CDR2 FQGTGA. The CDR3 totals 15 residues.

This sequence joins TRBV2 and TRBJ2-7; D not certain. Per the germline V gene, CDR1 is SNHLY and CDR2 is FYNNEI. Trimming removed 6 bases at V and 5 bases at J, with 8 bases between. This CDR3 comprises 11 residues. Written as DNA, the CDR3 is TGTGCCAGCAGCCAATTACACGAGCAGTACGTC. Its protein product is CASSQLHEQYV.